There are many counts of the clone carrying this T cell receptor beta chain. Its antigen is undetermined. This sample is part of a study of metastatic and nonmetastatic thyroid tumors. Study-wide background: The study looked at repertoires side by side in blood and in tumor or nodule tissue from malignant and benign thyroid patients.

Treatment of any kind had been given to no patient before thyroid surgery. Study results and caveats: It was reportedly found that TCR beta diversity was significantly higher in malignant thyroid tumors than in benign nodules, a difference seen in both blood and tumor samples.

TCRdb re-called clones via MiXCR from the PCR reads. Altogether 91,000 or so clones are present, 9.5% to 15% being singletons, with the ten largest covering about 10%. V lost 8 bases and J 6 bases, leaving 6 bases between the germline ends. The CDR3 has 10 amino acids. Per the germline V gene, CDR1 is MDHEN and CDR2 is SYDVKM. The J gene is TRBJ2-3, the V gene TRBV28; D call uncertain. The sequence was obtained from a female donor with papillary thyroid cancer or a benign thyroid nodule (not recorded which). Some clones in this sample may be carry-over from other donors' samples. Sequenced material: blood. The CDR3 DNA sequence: TGTGCCAGCGGGCCCGATACGCAGTATTTT. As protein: CASGPDTQYF.